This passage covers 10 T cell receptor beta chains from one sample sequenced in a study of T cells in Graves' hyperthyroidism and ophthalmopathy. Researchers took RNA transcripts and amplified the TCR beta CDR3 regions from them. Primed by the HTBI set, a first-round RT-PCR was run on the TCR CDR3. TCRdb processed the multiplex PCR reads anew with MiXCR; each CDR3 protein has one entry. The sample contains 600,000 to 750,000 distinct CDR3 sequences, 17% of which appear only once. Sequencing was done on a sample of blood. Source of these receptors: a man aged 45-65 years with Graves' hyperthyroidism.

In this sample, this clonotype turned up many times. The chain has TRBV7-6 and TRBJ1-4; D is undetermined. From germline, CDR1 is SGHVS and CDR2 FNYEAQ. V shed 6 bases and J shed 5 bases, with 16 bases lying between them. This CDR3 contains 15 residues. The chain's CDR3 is CASRQTGSPNEKLFF. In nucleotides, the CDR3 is TGTGCCAGCAGGCAAACCGGGTCCCCAAATGAAAAACTGTTTTTT.

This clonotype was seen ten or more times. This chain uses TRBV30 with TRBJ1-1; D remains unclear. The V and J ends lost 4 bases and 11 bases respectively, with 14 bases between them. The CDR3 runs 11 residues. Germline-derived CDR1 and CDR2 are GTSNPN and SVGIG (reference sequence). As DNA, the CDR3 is TGTGCCTGGATGACCCTACCACGGGCTTTCTTT. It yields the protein CAWMTLPRAFF.

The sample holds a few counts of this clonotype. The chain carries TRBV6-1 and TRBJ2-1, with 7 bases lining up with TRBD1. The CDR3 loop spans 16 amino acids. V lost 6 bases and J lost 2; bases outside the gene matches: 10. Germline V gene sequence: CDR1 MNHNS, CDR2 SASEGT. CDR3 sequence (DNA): TGTGCCAGCAGAGCATACCGGGACAGAGCCTACAATGAGCAGTTCTTC. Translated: CASRAYRDRAYNEQFF.

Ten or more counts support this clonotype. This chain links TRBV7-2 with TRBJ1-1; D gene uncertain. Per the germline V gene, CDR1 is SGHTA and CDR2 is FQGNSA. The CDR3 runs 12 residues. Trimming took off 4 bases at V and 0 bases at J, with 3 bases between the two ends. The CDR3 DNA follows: TGTGCCAGCAGCTACGTGAACACTGAAGCTTTCTTT. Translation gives CASSYVNTEAFF.

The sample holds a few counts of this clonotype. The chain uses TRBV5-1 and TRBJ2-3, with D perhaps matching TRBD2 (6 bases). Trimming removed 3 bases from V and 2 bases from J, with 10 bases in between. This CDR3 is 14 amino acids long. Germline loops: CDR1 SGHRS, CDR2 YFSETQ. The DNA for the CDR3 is TGCGCCAGCAGCTCGGGGGACTTCACAGATACGCAGTATTTT. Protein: CASSSGDFTDTQYF.

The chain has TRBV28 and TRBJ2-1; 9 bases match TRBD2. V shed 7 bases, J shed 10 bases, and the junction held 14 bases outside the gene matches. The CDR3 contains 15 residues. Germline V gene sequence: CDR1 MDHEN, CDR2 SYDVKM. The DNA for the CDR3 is TGTGCCAGCAACCGGCCGGGACTAGCTACATACGAGCAGTTCTTC. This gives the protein CASNRPGLATYEQFF. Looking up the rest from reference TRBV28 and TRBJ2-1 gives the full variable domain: DVKVTQSSRYLVKRTGEKVFLECVQDMDHENMFWYRQDPGLGLRLIYFSYDVKMKEKGDIPEGYSVSREKKERFSLILESASTNQTSMYLCASNRPGLATYEQFFGPGTRLTVL.

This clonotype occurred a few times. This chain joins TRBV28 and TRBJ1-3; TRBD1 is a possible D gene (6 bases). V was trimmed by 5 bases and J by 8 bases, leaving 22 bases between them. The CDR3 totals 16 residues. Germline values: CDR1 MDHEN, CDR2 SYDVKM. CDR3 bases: TGTGCCAGCAGTCCGGCCGGGGGCCCGGGTGGGCACACCATATATTTT. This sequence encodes CASSPAGGPGGHTIYF.

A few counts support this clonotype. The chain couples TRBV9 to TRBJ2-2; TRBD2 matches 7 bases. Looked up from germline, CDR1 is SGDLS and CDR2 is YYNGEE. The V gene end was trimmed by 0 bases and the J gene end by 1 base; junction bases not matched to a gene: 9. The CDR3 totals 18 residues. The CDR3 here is CASSVEGFGGRNTGELFF. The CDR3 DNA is TGTGCCAGCAGCGTAGAAGGCTTCGGGGGGAGGAACACCGGGGAGCTGTTTTTT.

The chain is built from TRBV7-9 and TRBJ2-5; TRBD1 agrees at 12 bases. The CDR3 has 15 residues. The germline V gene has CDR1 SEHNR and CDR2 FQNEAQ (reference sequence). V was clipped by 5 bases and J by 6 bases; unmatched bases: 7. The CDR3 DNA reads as TGTGCCAGCAGCCGGGGACAGGGGGCTTATCAGACCCAGTACTTC. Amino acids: CASSRGQGAYQTQYF.

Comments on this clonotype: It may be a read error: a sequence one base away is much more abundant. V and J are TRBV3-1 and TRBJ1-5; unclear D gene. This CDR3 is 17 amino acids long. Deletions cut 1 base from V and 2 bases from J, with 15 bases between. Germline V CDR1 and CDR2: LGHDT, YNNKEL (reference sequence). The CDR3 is CASSQGPSVGGNQPQHF. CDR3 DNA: TGTGCCAGCAGCCAAGGACCCAGTGTGGGTGGCAATCAGCCCCAGCATTTT.